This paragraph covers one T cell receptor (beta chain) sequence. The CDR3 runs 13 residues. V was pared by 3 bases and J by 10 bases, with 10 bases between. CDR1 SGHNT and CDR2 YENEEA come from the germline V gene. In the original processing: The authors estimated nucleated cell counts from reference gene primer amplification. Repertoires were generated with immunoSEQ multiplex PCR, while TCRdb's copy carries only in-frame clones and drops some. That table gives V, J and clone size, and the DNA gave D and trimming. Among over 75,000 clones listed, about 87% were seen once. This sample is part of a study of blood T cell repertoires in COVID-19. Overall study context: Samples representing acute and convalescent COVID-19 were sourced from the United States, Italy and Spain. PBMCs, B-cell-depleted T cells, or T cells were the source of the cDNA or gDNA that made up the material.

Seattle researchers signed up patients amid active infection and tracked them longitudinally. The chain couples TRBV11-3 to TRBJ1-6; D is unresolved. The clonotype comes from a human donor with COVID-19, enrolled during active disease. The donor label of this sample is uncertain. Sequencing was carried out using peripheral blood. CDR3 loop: CASSFAEESPLHF. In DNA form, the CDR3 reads TGTGCCAGCAGCTTTGCAGAGGAATCACCCCTCCACTTT.